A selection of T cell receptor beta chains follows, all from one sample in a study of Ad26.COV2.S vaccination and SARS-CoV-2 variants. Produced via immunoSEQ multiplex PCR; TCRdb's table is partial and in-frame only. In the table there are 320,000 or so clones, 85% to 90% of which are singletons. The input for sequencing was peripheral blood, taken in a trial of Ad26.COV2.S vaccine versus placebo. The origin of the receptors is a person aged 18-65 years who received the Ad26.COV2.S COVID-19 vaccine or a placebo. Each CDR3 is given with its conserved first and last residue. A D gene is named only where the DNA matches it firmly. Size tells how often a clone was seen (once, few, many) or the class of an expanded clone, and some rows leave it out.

CDR3 DNA: TGTGCCAGTAGACCAACAGGGGGCGAGACTGGAAACACCATATATTTT; CDR3 protein: CASRPTGGETGNTIYF; J gene: TRBJ1-3; V gene: TRBV19; D gene: TRBD1; clone size: NA
CDR3 DNA: TGTGCCAGCAGCCAAGATTACGTGGACATTGAAGCTTTCTTT; CDR3 protein: CASSQDYVDIEAFF; J gene: TRBJ1-1; V gene: TRBV4-2; D gene: NA; clone size: NA
CDR3 DNA: TGTGCCACCAGCAAGGACATGAACACTGAAGCTTTCTTT; CDR3 protein: CATSKDMNTEAFF; J gene: TRBJ1-1; V gene: TRBV15; D gene: NA; clone size: NA
CDR3 DNA: TGTGCCAGTATGGGGGAGGGAGACGAGCAGTTCTTC; CDR3 protein: CASMGEGDEQFF; J gene: TRBJ2-1; V gene: TRBV19; D gene: TRBD2; clone size: once
CDR3 DNA: TGTGCCAGCACCCGGGGGGTCTATGGCTACACCTTC; CDR3 protein: CASTRGVYGYTF; J gene: TRBJ1-2; V gene: TRBV5-6; D gene: NA; clone size: few
CDR3 DNA: TGCGCCAGCAGCTTGGGGGACAGCAACTACGAGCAGTACTTC; CDR3 protein: CASSLGDSNYEQYF; J gene: TRBJ2-7; V gene: TRBV5-1; D gene: TRBD1; clone size: NA
CDR3 DNA: TGTGCCAGCAGTCGACAGGGCGGGAATGAGCAGTTCTTC; CDR3 protein: CASSRQGGNEQFF; J gene: TRBJ2-1; V gene: TRBV6-5; D gene: TRBD1; clone size: NA
CDR3 DNA: TGTGCCAGCAGCTTCGGACAGGTTAATGAAAAACTGTTTTTT; CDR3 protein: CASSFGQVNEKLFF; J gene: TRBJ1-4; V gene: TRBV5-5; D gene: TRBD1; clone size: NA
CDR3 DNA: TGCGCCAGCAGCTTCCCCAGCGGCCAAGAGACCCAGTACTTC; CDR3 protein: CASSFPSGQETQYF; J gene: TRBJ2-5; V gene: TRBV5-1; D gene: NA; clone size: once
CDR3 DNA: TGTGCCAGCAGTAAGTCCGGGGGCACAGATACGCAGTATTTT; CDR3 protein: CASSKSGGTDTQYF; J gene: TRBJ2-3; V gene: TRBV25-1; D gene: NA; clone size: NA
CDR3 DNA: TGTGCCAGCAGTGATGGACAGGGCCCTTTCTACGAGCAGTACTTC; CDR3 protein: CASSDGQGPFYEQYF; J gene: TRBJ2-7; V gene: TRBV6-1; D gene: TRBD1; clone size: NA
CDR3 DNA: TGTGCCATCAGTCCCCTCGGGAGGGGTGTAGGCACTGAAGCTTTCTTT; CDR3 protein: CAISPLGRGVGTEAFF; J gene: TRBJ1-1; V gene: TRBV10-3; D gene: NA; clone size: NA
CDR3 DNA: TGTGCCAGCAGCCAAGAACGCGGCGAGACCCAGTACTTC; CDR3 protein: CASSQERGETQYF; J gene: TRBJ2-5; V gene: TRBV4-2; D gene: NA; clone size: NA
CDR3 DNA: TGCGCCAGCAGCTTGGTCACAAGCGACTATGGCTACACCTTC; CDR3 protein: CASSLVTSDYGYTF; J gene: TRBJ1-2; V gene: TRBV5-1; D gene: NA; clone size: few
CDR3 DNA: TGTGCCTCAGGGGTGTCCATGAACACTGAAGCTTTCTTT; CDR3 protein: CASGVSMNTEAFF; J gene: TRBJ1-1; V gene: TRBV19; D gene: NA; clone size: NA
CDR3 DNA: TGTGCCAGCAGCAAGGCACAGGGGGATGACAATGAGCAGTTCTTC; CDR3 protein: CASSKAQGDDNEQFF; J gene: TRBJ2-1; V gene: TRBV7-9; D gene: TRBD1; clone size: NA
CDR3 DNA: TGCGCCAGCAGCCAAGTCCCGCTGACTGGGAAGGGAACACTGTTTTTT; CDR3 protein: CASSQVPLTGKGTLFF; J gene: TRBJ1-4; V gene: TRBV4-1; D gene: NA; clone size: NA